This T cell receptor beta chain was captured by sequencing in a study of technical replicates of blood from a few donors. Some clones are missing from TCRdb's copy, which holds only in-frame ones; the method was immunoSEQ multiplex PCR. The sample has about 84,000 clones, roughly 98% seen once. CDR1 and CDR2 from the germline V gene are SGHRS and YFSETQ. Trimming removed 0 bases at V and 3 bases at J, with 7 bases between. This CDR3 has 13 amino acids. The source material was T cells isolated from PBMCs. The clonotype was recovered from a human donor in good health. The V call is TRBV5-1, the J call TRBJ2-7; D not certain. The CDR3: CASSLAGFYEQYF. CDR3 in DNA: TGCGCCAGCAGCTTGGCAGGATTCTACGAGCAGTACTTC.